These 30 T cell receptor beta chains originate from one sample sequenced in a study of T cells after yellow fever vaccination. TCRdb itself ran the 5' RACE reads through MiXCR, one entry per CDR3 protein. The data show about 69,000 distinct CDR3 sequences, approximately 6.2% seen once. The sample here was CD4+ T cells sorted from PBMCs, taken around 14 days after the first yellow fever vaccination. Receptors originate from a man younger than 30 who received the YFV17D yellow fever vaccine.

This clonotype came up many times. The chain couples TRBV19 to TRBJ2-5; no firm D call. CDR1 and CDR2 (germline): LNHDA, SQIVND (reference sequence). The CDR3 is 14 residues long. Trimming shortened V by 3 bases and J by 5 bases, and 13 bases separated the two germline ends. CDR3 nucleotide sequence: TGTGCCAGTAGTATTTTGACATCGCCGGAGACCCAGTACTTC. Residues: CASSILTSPETQYF.

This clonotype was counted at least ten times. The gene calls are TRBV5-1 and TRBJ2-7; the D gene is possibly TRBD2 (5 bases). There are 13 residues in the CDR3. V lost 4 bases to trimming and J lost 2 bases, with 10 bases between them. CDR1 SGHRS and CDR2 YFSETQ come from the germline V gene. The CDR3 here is CASSRGDTYEQYF. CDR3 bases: TGCGCCAGCAGCCGGGGAGATACCTACGAGCAGTACTTC.

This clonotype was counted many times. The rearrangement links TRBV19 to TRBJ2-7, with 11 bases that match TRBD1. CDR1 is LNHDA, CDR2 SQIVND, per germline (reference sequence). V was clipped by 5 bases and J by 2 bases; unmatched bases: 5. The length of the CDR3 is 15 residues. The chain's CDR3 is CASSSRGQGAYEQYF. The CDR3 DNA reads TGTGCCAGTAGTTCCAGGGGACAGGGGGCCTACGAGCAGTACTTC.

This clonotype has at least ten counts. This chain's CDR3 is CASSFTSGGDEQFF. In nucleotides, the CDR3 is TGCGCCAGCAGCTTCACTAGCGGGGGAGATGAGCAGTTCTTC. This rearrangement joins TRBV5-1 to TRBJ2-1, with 11 bases matching TRBD2. Unmatched junction bases numbered 3, after V lost 2 bases and J lost 8 bases. The CDR3 runs 14 residues. Germline CDR1 reads SGHRS; CDR2 reads YFSETQ.

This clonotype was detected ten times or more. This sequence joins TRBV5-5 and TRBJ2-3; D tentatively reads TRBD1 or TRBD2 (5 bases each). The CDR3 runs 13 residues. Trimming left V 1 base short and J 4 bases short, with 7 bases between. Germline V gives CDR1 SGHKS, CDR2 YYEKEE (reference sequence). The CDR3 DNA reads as TGTGCCAGCAGCTTGCTGGGGGCAGATACGCAGTATTTT. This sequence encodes CASSLLGADTQYF.

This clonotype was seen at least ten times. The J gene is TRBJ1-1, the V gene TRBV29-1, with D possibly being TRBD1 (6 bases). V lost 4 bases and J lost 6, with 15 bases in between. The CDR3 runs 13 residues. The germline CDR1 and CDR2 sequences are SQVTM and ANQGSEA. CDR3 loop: CSVGQGRDAEAFF. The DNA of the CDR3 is TGCAGCGTTGGCCAGGGGCGGGATGCTGAAGCTTTCTTT.

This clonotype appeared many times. The CDR3 sequence is CATSDGYEQYF. Written as DNA, the CDR3 is TGTGCCACCAGTGATGGGTACGAGCAGTACTTC. This chain uses TRBV24-1 with TRBJ2-7; D gene uncertain. Germline V gene data show CDR1 as KGHDR and CDR2 as SFDVKD. V lost 3 bases, J lost 4 bases, and 3 bases lay in between. The CDR3 spans 11 residues.

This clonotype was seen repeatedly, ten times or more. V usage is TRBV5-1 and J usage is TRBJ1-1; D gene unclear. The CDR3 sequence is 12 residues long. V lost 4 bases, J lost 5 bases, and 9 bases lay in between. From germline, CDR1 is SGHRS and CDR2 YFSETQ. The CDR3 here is CASSDIGTEAFF. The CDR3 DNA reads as TGCGCCAGCAGCGACATTGGGACTGAAGCTTTCTTT.

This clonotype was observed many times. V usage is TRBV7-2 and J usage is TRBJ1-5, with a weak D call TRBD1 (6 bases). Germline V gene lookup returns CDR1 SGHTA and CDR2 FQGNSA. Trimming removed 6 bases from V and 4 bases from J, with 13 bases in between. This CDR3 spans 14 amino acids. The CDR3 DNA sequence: TGTGCCAGCAGGAAGGGGGGGGGTAATCAGCCCCAGCATTTT. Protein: CASRKGGGNQPQHF.

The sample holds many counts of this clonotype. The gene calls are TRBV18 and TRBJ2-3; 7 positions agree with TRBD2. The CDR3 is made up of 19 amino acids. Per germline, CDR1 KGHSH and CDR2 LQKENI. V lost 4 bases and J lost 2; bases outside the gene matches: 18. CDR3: CASSQGGLVLVRDTDTQYF. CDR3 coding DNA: TGTGCCAGCTCACAAGGCGGACTAGTGTTGGTTAGGGACACAGATACGCAGTATTTT.

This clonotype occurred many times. The CDR3 here is CASSLLENYGYTF. CDR3 DNA: TGTGCCAGCAGTTTGCTCGAAAACTATGGCTACACCTTC. The rearrangement uses TRBV12-3 or TRBV12-4 and TRBJ1-2, with unresolved D. The CDR3 consists of 13 residues. V lost 3 bases and J 2 bases, leaving 7 bases between the germline ends.

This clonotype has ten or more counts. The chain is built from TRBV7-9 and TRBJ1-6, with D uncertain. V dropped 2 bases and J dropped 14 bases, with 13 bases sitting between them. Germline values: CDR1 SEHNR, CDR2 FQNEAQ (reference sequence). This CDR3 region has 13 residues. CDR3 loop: CASSLRQPGTLHF. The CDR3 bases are TGTGCCAGCAGCTTACGGCAGCCCGGCACCCTCCACTTT.

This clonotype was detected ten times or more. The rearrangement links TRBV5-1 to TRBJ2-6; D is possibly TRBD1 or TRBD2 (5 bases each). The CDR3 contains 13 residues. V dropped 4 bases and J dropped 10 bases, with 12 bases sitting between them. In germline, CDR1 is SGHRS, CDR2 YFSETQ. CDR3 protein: CASSRGFENVLTF. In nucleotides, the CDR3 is TGCGCCAGCAGCCGGGGCTTCGAAAACGTCCTGACTTTC.

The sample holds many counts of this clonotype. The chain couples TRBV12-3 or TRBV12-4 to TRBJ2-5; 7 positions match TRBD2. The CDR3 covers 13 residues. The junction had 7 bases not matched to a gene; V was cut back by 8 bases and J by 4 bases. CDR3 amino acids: CASQRGVRETQYF. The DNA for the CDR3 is TGTGCCAGCCAACGGGGGGTTCGAGAGACCCAGTACTTC.

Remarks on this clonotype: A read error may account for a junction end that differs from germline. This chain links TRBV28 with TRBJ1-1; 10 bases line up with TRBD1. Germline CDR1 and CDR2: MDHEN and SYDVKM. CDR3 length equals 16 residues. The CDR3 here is CASGFWDRGIGTEAFF. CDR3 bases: TGTGCCAGCGGTTTTTGGGACAGGGGAATAGGGACTGAAGCTTTCTTT.

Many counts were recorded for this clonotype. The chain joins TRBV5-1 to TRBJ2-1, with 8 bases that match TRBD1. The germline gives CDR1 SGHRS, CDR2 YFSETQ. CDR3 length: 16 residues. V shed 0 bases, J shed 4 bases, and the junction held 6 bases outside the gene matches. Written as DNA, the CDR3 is TGCGCCAGCAGCTTGGTCCCGGGACAGGAATACAATGAGCAGTTCTTC. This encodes CASSLVPGQEYNEQFF.

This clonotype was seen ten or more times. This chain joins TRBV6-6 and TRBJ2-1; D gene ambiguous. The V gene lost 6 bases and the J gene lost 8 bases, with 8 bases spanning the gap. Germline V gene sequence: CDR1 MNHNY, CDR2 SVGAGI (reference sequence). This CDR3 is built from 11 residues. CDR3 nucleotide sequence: TGTGCCAGCAGCTCCAAAGATGAGCAGTTCTTC. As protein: CASSSKDEQFF.

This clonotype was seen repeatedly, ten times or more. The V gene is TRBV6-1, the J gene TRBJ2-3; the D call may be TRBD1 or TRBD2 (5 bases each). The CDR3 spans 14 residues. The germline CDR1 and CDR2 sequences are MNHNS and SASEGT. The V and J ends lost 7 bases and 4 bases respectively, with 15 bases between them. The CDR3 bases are TGTGCCAGCACGGGACGGGGTCCCCCAGATACGCAGTATTTT. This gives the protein CASTGRGPPDTQYF.

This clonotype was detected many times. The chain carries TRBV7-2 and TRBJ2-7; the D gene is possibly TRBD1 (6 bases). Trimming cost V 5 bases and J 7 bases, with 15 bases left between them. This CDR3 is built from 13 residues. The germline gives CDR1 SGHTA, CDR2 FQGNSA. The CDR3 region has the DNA TGTGCCAGCAGCCCCAACAGGGTGCAAGAGCAGTACTTC. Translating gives CASSPNRVQEQYF.

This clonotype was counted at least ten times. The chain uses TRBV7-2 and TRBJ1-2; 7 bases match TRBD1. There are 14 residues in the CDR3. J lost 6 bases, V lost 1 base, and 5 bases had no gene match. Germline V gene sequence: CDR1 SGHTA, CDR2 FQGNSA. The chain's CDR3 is CASSLGRGQDGYTF. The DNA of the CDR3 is TGTGCCAGCAGCTTAGGGAGGGGGCAGGATGGCTACACCTTC.

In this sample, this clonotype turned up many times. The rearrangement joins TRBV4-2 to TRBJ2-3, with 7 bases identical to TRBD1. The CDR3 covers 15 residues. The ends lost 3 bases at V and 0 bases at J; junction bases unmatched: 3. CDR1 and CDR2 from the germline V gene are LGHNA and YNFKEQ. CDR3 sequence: CASSQDRSSTDTQYF. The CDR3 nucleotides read TGTGCCAGCAGCCAGGACAGGTCTAGCACAGATACGCAGTATTTT.

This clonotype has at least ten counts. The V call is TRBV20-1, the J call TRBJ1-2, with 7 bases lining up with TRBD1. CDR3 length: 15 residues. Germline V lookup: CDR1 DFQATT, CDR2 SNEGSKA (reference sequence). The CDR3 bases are TGCAGCGCGCATACAGGGGAGTTCAGGTCCTATGGCTACACCTTC. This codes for CSAHTGEFRSYGYTF.

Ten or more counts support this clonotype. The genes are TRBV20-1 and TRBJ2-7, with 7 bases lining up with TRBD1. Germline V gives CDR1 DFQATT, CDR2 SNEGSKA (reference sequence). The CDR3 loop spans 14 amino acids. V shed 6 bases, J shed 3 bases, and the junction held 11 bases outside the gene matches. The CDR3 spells CSASRDRGVYEQYF. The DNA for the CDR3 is TGCAGTGCCAGTCGGGACAGAGGGGTCTACGAGCAGTACTTC.

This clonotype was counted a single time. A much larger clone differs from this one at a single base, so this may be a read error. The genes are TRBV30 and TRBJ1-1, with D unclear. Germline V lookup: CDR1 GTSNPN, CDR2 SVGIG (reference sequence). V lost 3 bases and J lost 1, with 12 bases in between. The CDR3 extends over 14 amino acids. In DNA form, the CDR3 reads TGTGCCTGGAGGAAGTACGGGCCGAACACTGAAGCTTTCTTT. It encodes CAWRKYGPNTEAFF.

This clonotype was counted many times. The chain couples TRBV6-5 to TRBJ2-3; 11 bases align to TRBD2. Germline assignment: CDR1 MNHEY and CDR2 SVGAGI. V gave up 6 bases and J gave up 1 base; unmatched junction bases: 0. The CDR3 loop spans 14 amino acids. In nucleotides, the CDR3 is TGTGCCAGCAGGACTAGCGGGGGCACAGATACGCAGTATTTT. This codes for CASRTSGGTDTQYF.

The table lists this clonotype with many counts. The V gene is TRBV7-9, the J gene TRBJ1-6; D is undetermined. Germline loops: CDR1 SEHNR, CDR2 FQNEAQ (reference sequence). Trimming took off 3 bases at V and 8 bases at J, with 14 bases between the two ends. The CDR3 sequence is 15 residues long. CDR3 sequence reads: CASSLDPGGHSPLHF. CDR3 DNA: TGTGCCAGCAGCTTGGATCCCGGTGGACATTCACCCCTCCACTTT.

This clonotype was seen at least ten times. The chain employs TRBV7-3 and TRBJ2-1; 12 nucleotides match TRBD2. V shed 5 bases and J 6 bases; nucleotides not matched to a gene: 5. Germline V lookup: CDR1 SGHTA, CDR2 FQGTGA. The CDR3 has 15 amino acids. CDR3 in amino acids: CASSLLAGGGNEQFF. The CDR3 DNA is TGTGCCAGCAGCCTCCTAGCGGGGGGGGGCAATGAGCAGTTCTTC.

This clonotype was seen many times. CDR3 DNA sequence: TGCGCCAGCAGCTTGGGGATTAACACTGAAGCTTTCTTT. Translated, it gives CASSLGINTEAFF. This chain connects TRBV5-1 to TRBJ1-1; D gene unclear. CDR3 length: 13 amino acids. The V gene's germline CDR1 is SGHRS and CDR2 YFSETQ. Between the trimmed V and J ends, which lost 0 bases and 2 bases, there was a span of 5 bases.

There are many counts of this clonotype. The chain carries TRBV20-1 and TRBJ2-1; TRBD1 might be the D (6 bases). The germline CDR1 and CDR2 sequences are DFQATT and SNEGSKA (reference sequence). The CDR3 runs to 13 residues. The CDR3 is CRVYSGTHNEQFF. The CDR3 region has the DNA TGCAGAGTTTATTCCGGGACACACAATGAGCAGTTCTTC.

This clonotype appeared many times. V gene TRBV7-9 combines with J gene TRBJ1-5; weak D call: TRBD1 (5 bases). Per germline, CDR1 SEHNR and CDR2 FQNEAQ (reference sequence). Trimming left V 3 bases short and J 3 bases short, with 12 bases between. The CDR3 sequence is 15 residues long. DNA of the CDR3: TGTGCCAGCAGCTTGGGACTGGAGGCCAATCAGCCCCAGCATTTT. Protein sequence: CASSLGLEANQPQHF.